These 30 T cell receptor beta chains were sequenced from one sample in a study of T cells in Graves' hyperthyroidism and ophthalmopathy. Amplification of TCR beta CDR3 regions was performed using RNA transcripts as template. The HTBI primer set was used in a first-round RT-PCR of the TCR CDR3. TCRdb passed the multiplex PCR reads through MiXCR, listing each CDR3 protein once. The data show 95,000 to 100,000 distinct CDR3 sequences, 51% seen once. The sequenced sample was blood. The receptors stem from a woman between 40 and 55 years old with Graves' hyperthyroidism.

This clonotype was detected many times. The CDR3 is CSAPDRALGSYEQYF. The CDR3 region has the DNA TGCAGTGCCCCGGACCGAGCCTTAGGTAGCTACGAGCAGTACTTC. J is TRBJ2-7 and V is TRBV20-1, with unresolved D. V gave up 6 bases and J gave up 3 bases, with 21 bases separating them. CDR1 is DFQATT, CDR2 SNEGSKA, per germline (reference sequence). The CDR3 sequence is 15 residues long.

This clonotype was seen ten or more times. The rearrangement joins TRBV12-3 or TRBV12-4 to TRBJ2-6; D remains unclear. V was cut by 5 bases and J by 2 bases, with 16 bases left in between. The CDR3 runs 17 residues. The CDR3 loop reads CASSLQQGLPGANVLTF. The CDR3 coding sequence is TGTGCCAGCAGTCTACAACAAGGTTTGCCTGGGGCCAACGTCCTGACTTTC.

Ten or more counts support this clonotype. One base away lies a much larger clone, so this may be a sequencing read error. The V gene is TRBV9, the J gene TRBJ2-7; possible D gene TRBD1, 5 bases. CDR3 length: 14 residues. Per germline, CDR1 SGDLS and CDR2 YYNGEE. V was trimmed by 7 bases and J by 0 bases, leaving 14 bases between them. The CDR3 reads CASGIQAHSYEQYF. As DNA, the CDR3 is TGTGCCAGCGGTATACAGGCTCACTCCTACGAGCAGTACTTC.

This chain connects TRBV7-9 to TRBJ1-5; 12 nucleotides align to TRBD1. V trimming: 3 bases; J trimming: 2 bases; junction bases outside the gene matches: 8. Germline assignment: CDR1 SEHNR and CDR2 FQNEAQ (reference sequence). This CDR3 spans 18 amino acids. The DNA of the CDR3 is TGTGCCAGCAGCTTCGAGGGACAGGGGGCTGAAGGCAATCAGCCCCAGCATTTT. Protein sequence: CASSFEGQGAEGNQPQHF. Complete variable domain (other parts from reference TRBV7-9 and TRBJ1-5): DTGVSQNPRHKITKRGQNVTFRCDPISEHNRLYWYRQTLGQGPEFLTYFQNEAQLEKSRLLSDRFSAERPKGSFSTLEIQRTEQGDSAMYLCASSFEGQGAEGNQPQHFGDGTRLSIL.

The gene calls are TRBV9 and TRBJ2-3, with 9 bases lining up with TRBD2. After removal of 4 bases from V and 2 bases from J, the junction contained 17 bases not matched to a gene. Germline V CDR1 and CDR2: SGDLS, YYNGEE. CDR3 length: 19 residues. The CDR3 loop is CASSSPAGGPSWHTDTQYF. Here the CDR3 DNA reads TGTGCCAGCAGCTCCCCTGCGGGGGGGCCTTCGTGGCACACAGATACGCAGTATTTT.

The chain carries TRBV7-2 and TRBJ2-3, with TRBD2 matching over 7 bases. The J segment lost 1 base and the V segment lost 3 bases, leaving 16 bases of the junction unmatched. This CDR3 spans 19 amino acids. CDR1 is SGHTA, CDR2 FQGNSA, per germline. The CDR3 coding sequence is TGTGCCAGCAGCTTGGTGGGGTTTGCGGGAGAGCTCGGCACAGATACGCAGTATTTT. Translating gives CASSLVGFAGELGTDTQYF.

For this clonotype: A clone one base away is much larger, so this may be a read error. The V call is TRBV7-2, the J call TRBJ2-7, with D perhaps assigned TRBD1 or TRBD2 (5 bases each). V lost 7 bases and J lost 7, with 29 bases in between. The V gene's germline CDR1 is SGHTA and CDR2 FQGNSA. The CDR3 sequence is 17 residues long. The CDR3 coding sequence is TGTGCCAGCAAATGGGGGAATGACCTTGAGGGGTGGGGGGAGCAGTACTTC. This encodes CASKWGNDLEGWGEQYF.

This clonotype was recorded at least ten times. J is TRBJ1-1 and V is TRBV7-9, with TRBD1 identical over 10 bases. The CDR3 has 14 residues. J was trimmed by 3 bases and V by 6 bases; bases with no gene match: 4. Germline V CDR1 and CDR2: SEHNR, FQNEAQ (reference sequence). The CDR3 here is CASSPGTGDTEAFF. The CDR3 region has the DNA TGTGCCAGCAGTCCCGGGACAGGGGACACTGAAGCTTTCTTT.

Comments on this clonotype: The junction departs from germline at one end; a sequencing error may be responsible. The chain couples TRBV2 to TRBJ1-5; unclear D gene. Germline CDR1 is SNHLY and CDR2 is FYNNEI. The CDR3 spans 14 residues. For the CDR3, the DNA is TGTGCCAGCAGTAAGGTGGGGAGCAATCAGCCCCAGCGTTTT. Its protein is CASSKVGSNQPQRF.

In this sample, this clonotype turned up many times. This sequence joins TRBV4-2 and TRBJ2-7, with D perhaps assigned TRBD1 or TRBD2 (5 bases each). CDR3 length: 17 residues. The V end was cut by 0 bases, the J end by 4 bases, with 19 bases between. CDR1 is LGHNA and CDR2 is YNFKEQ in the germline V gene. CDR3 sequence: CASSQEDNRDLLYEQYF. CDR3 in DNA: TGTGCCAGCAGCCAAGAGGACAACCGGGACCTCCTGTACGAGCAGTACTTC.

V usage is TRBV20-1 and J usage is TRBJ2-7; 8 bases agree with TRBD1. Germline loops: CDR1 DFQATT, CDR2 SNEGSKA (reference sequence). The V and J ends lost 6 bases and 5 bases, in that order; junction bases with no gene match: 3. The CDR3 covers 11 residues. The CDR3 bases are TGCAGTGCCAGGACAGGGAACGAGCAGTACTTC. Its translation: CSARTGNEQYF.

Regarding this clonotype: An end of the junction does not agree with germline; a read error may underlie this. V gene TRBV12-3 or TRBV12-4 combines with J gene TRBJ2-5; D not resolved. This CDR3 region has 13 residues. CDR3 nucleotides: TGTGCCAGCAGCTTAGAGGAACTTCAGACCCAGTACTTC. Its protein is CASSLEELQTQYF.

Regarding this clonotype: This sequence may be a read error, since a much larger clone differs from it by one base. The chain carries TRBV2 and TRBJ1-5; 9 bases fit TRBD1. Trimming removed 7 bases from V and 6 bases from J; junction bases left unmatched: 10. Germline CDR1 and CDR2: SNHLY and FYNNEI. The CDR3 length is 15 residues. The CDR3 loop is CASMSRQGEGQPQHF. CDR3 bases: TGTGCCAGCATGTCCAGACAGGGGGAAGGTCAGCCCCAGCATTTT.

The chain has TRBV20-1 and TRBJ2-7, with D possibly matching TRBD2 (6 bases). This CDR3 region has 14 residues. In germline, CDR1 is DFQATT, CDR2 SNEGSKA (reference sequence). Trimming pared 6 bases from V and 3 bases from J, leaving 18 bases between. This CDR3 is CSATSRDSHYEQYF. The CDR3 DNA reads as TGCAGTGCCACCAGCAGGGACTCCCACTACGAGCAGTACTTC.

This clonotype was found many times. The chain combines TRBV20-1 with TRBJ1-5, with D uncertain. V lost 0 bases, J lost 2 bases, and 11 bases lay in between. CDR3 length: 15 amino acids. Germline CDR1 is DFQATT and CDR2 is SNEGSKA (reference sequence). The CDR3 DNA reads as TGCAGTGCTAGAGATCGGGGTAGGGGCAATCAGCCCCAGCATTTT. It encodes CSARDRGRGNQPQHF.

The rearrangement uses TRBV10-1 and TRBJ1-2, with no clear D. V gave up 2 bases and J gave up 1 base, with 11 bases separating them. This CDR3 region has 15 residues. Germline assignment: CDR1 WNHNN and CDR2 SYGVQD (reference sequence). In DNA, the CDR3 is TGCGCCAGCAGTGAGGCTGCAGGCGTTAACTATGGCTACACCTTC. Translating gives CASSEAAGVNYGYTF.

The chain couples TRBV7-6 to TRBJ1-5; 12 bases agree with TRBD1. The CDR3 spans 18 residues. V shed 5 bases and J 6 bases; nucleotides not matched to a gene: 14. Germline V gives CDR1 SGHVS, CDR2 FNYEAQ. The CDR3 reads CASSVAGQGAEGSQPQHF. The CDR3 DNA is TGTGCCAGCAGCGTCGCGGGACAGGGGGCTGAAGGCAGTCAGCCCCAGCATTTT.

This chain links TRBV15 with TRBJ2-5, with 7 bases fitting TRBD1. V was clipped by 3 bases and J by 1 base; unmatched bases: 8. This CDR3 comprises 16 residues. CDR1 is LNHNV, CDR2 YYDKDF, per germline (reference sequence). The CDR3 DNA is TGTGCCACCAGCAGGCCGGACAGGCCTACCCAAGAGACCCAGTACTTC. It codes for CATSRPDRPTQETQYF.

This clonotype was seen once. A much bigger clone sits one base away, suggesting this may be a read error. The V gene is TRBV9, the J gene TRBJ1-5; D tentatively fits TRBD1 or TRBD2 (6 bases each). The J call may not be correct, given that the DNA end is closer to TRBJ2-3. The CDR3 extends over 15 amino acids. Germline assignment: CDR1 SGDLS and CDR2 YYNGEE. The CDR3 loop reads CASGWGAGGNQPQYF. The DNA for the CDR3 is TGTGCCAGCGGATGGGGGGCAGGAGGCAATCAGCCCCAGTATTTT.

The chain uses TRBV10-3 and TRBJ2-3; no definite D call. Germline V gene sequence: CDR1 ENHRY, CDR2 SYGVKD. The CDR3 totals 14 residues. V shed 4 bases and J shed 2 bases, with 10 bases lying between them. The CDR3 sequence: CAISAGVVTDTQYF. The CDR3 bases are TGTGCCATCAGTGCTGGGGTAGTCACAGATACGCAGTATTTT.

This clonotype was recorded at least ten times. The CDR3 region is CASSTPGQGFYGYTF. As DNA, the CDR3 is TGTGCCAGCAGCACTCCGGGACAGGGATTCTATGGCTACACCTTC. V usage is TRBV5-6 and J usage is TRBJ1-2, with 9 bases lining up with TRBD1. The germline V gene encodes CDR1 SGHDT and CDR2 YYEEEE. The CDR3 sequence is 15 residues long. V lost 4 bases and J lost 4; bases outside the gene matches: 8.

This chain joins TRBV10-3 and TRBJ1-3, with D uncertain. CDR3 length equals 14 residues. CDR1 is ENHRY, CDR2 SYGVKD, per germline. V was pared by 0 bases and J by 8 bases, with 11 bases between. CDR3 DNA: TGTGCCATCAGTGAGTCCATCTCTGGCTACACCATATATTTT. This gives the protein CAISESISGYTIYF.

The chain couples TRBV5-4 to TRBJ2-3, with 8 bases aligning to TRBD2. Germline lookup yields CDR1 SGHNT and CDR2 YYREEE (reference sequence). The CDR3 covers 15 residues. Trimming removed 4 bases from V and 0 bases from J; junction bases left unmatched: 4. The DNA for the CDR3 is TGTGCCAGCAGCCGAGCGGGGGATAGCACAGATACGCAGTATTTT. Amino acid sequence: CASSRAGDSTDTQYF.

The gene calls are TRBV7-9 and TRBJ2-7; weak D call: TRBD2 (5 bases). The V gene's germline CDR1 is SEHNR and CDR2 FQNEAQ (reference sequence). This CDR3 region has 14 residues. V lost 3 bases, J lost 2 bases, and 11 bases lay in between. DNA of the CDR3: TGTGCCAGCAGCTTTTCGACCGGGGCCTACGAGCAGTACTTC. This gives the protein CASSFSTGAYEQYF. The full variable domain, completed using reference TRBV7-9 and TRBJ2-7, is DTGVSQNPRHKITKRGQNVTFRCDPISEHNRLYWYRQTLGQGPEFLTYFQNEAQLEKSRLLSDRFSAERPKGSFSTLEIQRTEQGDSAMYLCASSFSTGAYEQYFGPGTRLTVT.

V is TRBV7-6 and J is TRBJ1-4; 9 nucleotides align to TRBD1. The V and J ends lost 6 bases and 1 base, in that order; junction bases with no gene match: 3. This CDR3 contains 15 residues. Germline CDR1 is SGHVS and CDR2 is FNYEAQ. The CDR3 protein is CASSSDRGTNEKLFF. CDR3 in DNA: TGTGCCAGCAGTTCGGACAGGGGAACTAATGAAAAACTGTTTTTT.

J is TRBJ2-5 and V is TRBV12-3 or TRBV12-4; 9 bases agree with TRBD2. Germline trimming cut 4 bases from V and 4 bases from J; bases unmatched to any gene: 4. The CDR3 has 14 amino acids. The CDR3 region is CASSSISGRETQYF. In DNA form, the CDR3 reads TGTGCCAGCAGTTCCATTAGCGGGAGAGAGACCCAGTACTTC.

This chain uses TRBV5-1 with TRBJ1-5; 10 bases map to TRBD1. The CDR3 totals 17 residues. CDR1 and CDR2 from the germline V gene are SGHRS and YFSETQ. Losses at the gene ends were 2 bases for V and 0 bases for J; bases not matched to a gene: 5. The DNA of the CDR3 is TGCGCCAGCAGCTTCGGACAGGGGGATAATAGCAATCAGCCCCAGCATTTT. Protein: CASSFGQGDNSNQPQHF.

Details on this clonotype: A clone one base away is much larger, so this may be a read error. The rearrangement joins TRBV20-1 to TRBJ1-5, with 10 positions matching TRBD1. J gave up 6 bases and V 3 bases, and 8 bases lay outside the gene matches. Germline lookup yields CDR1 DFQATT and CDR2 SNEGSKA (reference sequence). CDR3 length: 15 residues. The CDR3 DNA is TGCAGTGCTAGTCCGGGACAGGGGTTTCGTCAGCCCCAGCATTTT. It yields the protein CSASPGQGFRQPQHF.

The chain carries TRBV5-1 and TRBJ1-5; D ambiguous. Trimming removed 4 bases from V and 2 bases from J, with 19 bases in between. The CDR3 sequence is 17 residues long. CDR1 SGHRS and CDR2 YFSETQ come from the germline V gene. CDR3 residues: CASSPPGRGPGNQPQHF. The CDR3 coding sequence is TGCGCCAGCAGCCCCCCTGGGAGAGGCCCTGGCAATCAGCCCCAGCATTTT.

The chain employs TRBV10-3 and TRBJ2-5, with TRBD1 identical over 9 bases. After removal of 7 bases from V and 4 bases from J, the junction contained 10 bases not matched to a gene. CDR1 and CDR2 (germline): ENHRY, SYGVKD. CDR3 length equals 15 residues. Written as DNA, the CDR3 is TGTGCCATCAACGACAGGGGGACGTGGTTAGAGACCCAGTACTTC. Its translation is CAINDRGTWLETQYF.